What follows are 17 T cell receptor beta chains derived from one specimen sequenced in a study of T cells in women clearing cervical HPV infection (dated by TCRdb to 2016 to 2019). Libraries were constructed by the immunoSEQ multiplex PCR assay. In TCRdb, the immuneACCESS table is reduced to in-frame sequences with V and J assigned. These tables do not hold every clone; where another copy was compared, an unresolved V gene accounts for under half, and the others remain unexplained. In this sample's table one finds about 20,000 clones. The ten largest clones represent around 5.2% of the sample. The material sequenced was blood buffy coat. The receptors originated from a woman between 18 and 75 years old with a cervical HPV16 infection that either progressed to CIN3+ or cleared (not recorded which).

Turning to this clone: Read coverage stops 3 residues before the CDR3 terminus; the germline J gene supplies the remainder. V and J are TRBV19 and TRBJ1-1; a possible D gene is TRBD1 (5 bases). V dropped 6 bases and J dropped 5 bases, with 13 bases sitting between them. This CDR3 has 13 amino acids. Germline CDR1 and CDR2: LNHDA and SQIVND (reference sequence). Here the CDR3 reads CASSGTRETEAFF. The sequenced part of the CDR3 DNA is TGTGCCAGTAGCGGTACCAGGGAAACTGAA.

The CDR3 bases that were read are TGTGCCAGCAGCGTAGAAGAGGGTACAGTCAGCTCTGGGGCCAACGTC. It specifies CASSVEEGTVSSGANV. The CDR3 as a whole reads CASSVEEGTVSSGANVLTF. This sequence joins TRBV9 and TRBJ2-6; D is perhaps TRBD2 (5 bases). The DNA ends 3 residues before the CDR3 does, and the rest of the CDR3 is filled in from the germline J gene. The CDR3 length is 19 residues. CDR1 is SGDLS and CDR2 is YYNGEE in the germline V gene. The V and J ends lost 0 bases and 0 bases respectively, with 16 bases between them.

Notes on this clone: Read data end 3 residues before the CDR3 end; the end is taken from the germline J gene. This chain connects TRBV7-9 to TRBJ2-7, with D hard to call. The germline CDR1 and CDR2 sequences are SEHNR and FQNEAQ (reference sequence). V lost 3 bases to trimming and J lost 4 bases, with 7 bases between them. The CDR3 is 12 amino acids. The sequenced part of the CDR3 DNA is TGTGCCAGCAGCTTCTTCCCTTACGAG. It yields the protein CASSFFPYE. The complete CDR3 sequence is CASSFFPYEQYF.

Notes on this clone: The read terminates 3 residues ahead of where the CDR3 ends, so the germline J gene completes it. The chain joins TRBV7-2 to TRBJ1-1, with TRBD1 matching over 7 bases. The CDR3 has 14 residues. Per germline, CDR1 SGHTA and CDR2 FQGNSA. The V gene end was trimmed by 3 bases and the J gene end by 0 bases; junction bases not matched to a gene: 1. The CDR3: CASSLTGMNTEAFF. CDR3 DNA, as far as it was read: TGTGCCAGCAGCTTGACAGGGATGAACACTGAA.

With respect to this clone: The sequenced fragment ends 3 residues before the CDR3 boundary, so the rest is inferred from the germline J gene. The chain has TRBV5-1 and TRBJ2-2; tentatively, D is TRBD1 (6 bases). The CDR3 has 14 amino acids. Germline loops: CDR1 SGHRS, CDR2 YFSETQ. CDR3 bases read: TGCGCCAGCAGCTTGAGTAGGGGGAATGAAAAG. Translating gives CASSLSRGNEK. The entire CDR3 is CASSLSRGNEKLFF.

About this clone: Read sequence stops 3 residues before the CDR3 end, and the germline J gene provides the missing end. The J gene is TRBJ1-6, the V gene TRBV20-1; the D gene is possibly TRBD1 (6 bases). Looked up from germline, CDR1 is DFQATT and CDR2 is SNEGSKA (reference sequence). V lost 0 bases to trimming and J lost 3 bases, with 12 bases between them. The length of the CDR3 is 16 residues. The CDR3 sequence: CSARDSGGLYNSPLHF. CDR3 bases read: TGCAGTGCTAGAGATTCGGGGGGCCTCTATAATTCACCC.

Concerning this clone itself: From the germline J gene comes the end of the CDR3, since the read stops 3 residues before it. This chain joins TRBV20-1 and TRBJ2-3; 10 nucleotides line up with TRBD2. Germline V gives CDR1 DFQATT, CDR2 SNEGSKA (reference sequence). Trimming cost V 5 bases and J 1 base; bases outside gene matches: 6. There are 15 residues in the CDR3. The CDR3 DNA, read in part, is TGCAGTGCTTCCCGAACTAGCGGGGGCACAGATACG. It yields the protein CSASRTSGGTDT. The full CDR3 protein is CSASRTSGGTDTQYF.

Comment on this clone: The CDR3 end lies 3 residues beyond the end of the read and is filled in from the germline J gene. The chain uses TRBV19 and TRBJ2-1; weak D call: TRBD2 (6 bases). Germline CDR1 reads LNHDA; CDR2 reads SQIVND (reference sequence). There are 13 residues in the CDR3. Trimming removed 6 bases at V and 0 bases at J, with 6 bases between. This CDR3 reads CASRTSSYNEQFF. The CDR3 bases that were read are TGTGCCAGTAGGACTAGCTCCTACAATGAG. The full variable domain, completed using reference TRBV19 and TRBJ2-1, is DGGITQSPKYLFRKEGQNVTLSCEQNLNHDAMYWYRQDPGQGLRLIYYSQIVNDFQKGDIAEGYSVSREKKESFPLTVTSAQKNPTAFYLCASRTSSYNEQFFGPGTRLTVL.

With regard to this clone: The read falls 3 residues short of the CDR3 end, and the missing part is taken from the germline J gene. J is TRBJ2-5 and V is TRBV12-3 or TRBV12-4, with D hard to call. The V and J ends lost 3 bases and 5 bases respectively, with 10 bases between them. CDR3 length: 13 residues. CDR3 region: CASSFDYRETQYF. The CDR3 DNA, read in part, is TGTGCCAGCAGTTTTGATTACCGGGAGACC.

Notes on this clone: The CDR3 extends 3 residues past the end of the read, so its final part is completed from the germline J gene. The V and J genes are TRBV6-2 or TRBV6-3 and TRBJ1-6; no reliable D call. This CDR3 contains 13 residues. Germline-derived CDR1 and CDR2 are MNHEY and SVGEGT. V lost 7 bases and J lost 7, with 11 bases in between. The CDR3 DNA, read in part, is TGTGCCAGCACGGCAGCGCTGAATTCACCC. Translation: CASTAALNSP. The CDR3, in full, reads CASTAALNSPLHF.

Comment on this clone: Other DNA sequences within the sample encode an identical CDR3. The CDR3 loop is CSAAPGQGIGYTF. The CDR3 DNA, read in part, is TGCAGTGCCGCACCGGGACAGGGAATTGGC. This sequence joins TRBV20-1 and TRBJ1-2; 9 bases match TRBD1. Sequencing ends 3 residues short of the CDR3 end; the germline J gene provides the rest. The length of the CDR3 is 13 residues. The junction had 9 bases not matched to a gene; V was cut back by 6 bases and J by 7 bases. The germline CDR1 and CDR2 sequences are DFQATT and SNEGSKA (reference sequence).

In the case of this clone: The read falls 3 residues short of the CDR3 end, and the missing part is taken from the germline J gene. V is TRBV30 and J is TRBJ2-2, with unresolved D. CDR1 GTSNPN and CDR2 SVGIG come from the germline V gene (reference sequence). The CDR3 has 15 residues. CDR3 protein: CAWSVPLVLNSPLFF. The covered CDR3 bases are TGTGCCTGGAGTGTTCCACTGGTTTTAAATTCACCG.

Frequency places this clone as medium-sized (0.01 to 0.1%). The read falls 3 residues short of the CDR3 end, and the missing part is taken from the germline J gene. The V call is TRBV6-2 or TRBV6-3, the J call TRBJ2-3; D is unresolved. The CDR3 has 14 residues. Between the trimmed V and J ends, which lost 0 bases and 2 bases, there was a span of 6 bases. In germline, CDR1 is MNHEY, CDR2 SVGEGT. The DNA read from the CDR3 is TGTGCCAGCAGTTACTCGGCAACCACAGATACG. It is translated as CASSYSATTDT. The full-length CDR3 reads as CASSYSATTDTQYF.

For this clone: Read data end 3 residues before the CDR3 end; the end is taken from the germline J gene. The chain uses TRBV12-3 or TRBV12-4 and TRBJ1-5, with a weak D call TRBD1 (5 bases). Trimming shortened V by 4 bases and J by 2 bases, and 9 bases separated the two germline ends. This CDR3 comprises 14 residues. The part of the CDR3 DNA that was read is TGTGCCAGCAGTTCTACAGGAGGCAATCAGCCC. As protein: CASSSTGGNQP. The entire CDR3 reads CASSSTGGNQPQHF.

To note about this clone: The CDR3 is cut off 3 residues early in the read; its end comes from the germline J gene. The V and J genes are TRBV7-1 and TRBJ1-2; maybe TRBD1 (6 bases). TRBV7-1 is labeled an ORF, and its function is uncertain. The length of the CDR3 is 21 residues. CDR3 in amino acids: CASSSPMRSGATSGGAHDYTF. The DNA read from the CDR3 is TGTGCCAGCAGCTCCCCCATGAGGTCAGGGGCGACTAGCGGGGGGGCCCATGAC.

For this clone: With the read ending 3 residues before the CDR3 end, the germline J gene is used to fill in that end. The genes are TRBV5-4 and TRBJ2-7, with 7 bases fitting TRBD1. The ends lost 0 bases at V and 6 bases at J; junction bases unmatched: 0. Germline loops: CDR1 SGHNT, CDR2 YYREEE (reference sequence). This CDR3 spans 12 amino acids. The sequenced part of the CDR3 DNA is TGTGCCAGCAGCTTGGGACAGGGCGAG. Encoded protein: CASSLGQGE. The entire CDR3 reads CASSLGQGEQYF. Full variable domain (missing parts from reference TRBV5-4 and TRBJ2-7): ETGVTQSPTHLIKTRGQQVTLRCSSQSGHNTVSWYQQALGQGPQFIFQYYREEENGRGNFPPRFSGLQFPNYSSELNVNALELDDSALYLCASSLGQGEQYFGPGTRLTVT.

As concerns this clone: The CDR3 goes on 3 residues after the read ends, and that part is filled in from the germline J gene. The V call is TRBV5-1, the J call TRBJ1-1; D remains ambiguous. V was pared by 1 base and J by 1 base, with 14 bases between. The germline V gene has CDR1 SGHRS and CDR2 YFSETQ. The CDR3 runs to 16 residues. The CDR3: CASSLWAASRNTEAFF. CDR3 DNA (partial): TGCGCCAGCAGCTTGTGGGCAGCCTCCAGGAACACTGAA.